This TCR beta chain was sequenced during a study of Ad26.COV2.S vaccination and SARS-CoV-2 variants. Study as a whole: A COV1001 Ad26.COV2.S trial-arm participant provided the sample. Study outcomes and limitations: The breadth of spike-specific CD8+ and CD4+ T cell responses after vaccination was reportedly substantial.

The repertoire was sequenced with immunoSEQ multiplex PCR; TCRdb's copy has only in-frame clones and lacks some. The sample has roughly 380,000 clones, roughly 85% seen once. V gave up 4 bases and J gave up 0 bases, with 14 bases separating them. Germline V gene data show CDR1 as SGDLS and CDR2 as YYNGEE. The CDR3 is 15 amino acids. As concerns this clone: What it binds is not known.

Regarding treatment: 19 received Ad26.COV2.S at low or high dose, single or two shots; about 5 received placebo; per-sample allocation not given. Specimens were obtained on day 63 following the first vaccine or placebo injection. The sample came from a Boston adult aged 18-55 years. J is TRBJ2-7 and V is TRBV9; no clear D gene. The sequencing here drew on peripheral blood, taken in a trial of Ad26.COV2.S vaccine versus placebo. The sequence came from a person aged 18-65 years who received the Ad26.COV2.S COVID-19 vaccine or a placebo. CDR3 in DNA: TGTGCCAGCAGCCCCCTCGCGGACCCCTCCTACGAGCAGTACTTC. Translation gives CASSPLADPSYEQYF.